This record covers a single T cell receptor (beta chain). Its antigen is not identified. This record comes from a study of human T cells and chemical hapten exposure. About the research overall: Small pooled library volume differences chiefly drove per-sample TCR yield variation.

General observations from the study: Among TCRs, those above 1 in 1000 frequency were unaffected by DPC sensitization.

Time point indicated: healthy volunteer bleed at 2 weeks. Extraction yielded total RNA from whole blood (unfractionated). CDR3 length equals 13 residues. V dropped 0 bases and J dropped 7 bases, with 12 bases sitting between them. Germline values: CDR1 DFQATT, CDR2 SNEGSKA (reference sequence). Library preparation tagged each individual cDNA molecule with a unique molecular identifier. TCRdb independently ran MiXCR on the RACE reads; one entry per CDR3 protein. The table lists roughly 100,000 distinct CDR3 sequences, approximately 8.2% of them singletons. This sequence joins TRBV20-1 and TRBJ1-1, with unresolved D. The receptor was isolated from a female donor in good health. Some clones in this sample may be carry-over from other donors' samples. Sequencing was performed on whole blood. The CDR3 nucleotides are TGCAGTGCTAGAGATCCTAGGGTCAATGAAGCTTTCTTT. It encodes CSARDPRVNEAFF.